The present entry profiles one TCR beta chain with its context. As originally analysed: Scientists estimated how many nucleated cells there were by amplifying reference gene primers. Method: immunoSEQ multiplex PCR; TCRdb's copy keeps in-frame clones and lacks some. That table is the source of V, J and clone size, and D and trimming were worked out from the DNA. The sample includes about 220,000 clones, 70% to 90% of them seen just once. This sample stems from a study of blood T cell repertoires in COVID-19. The germline CDR1 and CDR2 sequences are SEHNR and FQNEAQ (reference sequence). Trimming pared 5 bases from V and 0 bases from J, leaving 13 bases between. The CDR3 contains 16 residues.

The V gene is TRBV7-9, the J gene TRBJ1-4; D possibly corresponds to TRBD1 (6 bases). The receptor was isolated from a woman in her 50s with acute COVID-19. What was sequenced was PBMCs or T cells enriched from blood (not recorded which). The CDR3 DNA reads TGTGCCAGCAGCACCCGGGACACAACAACTAATGAAAAACTGTTTTTT. Protein product: CASSTRDTTTNEKLFF.